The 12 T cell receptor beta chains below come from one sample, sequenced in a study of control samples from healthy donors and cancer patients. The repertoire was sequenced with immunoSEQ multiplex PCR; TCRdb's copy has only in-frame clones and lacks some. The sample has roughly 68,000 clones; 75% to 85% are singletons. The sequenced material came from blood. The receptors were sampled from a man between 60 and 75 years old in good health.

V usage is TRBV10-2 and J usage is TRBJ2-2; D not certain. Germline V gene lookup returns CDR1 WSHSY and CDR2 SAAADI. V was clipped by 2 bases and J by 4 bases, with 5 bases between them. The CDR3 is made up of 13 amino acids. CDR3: CASSEMTTGELFF. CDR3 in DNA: TGCGCCAGCAGTGAGATGACCACCGGGGAGCTGTTTTTT.

The CDR3 sequence is CASSVYRDRASTDTQYF. The CDR3 DNA reads as TGTGCCAGCAGTGTATACCGGGACAGGGCTAGCACAGATACGCAGTATTTT. The rearrangement uses TRBV27 and TRBJ2-3, with 9 bases matching TRBD1. Trimming at V came to 5 bases and at J to 0 bases, leaving 9 bases not matched to a gene. Germline values: CDR1 MNHEY, CDR2 SMNVEV (reference sequence). The CDR3 consists of 17 residues.

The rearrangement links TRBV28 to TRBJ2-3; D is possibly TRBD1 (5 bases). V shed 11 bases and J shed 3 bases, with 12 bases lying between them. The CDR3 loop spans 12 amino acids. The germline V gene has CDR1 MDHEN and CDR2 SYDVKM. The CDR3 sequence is CAGRGATDTQYF. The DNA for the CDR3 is TGTGCCGGGCGTGGGGCGACAGATACGCAGTATTTT.

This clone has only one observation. Written as DNA, the CDR3 is TGTGCCAGCAGTGACGGAGGTATCGGGGAGCTGTTTTTT. This encodes CASSDGGIGELFF. J is TRBJ2-2 and V is TRBV6-2 or TRBV6-3; possible D gene TRBD2, 5 bases. This CDR3 comprises 13 residues. Germline CDR1 reads MNHEY; CDR2 reads SVGEGT. With 5 bases removed from V and 7 bases from J, the gap between germline ends came to 11 bases.

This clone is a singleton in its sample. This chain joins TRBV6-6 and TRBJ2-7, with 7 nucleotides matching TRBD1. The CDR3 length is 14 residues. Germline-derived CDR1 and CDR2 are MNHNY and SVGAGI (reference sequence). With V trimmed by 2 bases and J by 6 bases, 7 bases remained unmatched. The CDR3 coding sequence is TGTGCCAGCAGTTACGCACAGGGGCTACGCGAGCAGTACTTC. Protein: CASSYAQGLREQYF.

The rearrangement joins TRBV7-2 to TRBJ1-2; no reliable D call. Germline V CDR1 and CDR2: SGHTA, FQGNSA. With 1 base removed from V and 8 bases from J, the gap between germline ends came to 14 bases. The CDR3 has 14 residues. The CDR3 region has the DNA TGTGCCAGCAGCTTAGGCGGAAGCCGGCGGGGCTACACCTTC. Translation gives CASSLGGSRRGYTF.

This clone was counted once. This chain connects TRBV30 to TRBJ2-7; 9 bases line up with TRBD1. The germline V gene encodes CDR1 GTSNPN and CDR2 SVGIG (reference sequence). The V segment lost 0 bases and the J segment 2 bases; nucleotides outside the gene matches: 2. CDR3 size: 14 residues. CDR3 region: CAWSVRDRAYEQYF. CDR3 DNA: TGTGCCTGGAGTGTCCGGGACAGGGCCTACGAGCAGTACTTC.

The CDR3 region is CASSPDRDDYNEQFF. The CDR3 DNA reads TGTGCCAGCTCACCAGACAGGGACGACTACAATGAGCAGTTCTTC. The V call is TRBV18, the J call TRBJ2-1; TRBD1 aligns across 7 bases. The CDR3 is made up of 15 amino acids. CDR1 KGHSH and CDR2 LQKENI come from the germline V gene. Trimming took 2 bases from V and 3 from J; bases not matched to a gene: 4.

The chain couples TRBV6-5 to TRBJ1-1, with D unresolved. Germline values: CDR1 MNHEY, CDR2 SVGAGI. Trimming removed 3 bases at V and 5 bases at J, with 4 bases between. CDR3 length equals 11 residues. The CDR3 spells CASSYRTEAFF. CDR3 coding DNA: TGTGCCAGCAGTTATAGGACTGAAGCTTTCTTT.

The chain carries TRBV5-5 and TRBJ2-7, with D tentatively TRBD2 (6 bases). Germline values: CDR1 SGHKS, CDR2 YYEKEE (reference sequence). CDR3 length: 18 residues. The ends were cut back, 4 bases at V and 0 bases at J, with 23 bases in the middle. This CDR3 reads CASSTYRGGGVSSYEQYF. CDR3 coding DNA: TGTGCCAGCAGCACCTACCGAGGAGGCGGGGTGAGCTCCTACGAGCAGTACTTC.

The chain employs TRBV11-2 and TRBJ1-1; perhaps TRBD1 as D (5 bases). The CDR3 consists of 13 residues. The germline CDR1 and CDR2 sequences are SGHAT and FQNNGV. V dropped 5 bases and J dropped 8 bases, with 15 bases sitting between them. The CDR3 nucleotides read TGTGCCAGCAGCAGATCCGGACGGGACGAAGCTTTCTTT. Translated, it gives CASSRSGRDEAFF. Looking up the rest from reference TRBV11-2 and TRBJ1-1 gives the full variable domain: EAGVAQSPRYKIIEKRQSVAFWCNPISGHATLYWYQQILGQGPKLLIQFQNNGVVDDSQLPKDRFSAERLKGVDSTLKIQPAKLEDSAVYLCASSRSGRDEAFFGQGTRLTVV.

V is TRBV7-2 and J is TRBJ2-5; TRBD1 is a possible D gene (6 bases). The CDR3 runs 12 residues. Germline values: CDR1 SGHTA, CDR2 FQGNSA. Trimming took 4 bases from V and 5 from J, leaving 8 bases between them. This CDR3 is CASSSQGETQYF. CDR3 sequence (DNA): TGTGCCAGCAGCTCGCAGGGGGAGACCCAGTACTTC.